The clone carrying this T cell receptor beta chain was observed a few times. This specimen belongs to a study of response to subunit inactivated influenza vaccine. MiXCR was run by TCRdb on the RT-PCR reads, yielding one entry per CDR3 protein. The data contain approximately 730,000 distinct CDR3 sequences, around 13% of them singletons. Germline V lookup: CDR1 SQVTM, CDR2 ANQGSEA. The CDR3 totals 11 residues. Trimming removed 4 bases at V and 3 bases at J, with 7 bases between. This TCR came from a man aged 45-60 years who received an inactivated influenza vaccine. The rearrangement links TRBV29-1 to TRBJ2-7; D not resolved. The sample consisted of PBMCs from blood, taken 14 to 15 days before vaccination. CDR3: CSVGLNYEQYF. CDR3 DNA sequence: TGCAGCGTTGGCCTCAACTACGAGCAGTACTTC.